The present entry profiles one TCR beta chain with its context. Its antigen is still unknown. The repertoire was sequenced with immunoSEQ multiplex PCR; TCRdb's copy has only in-frame clones and lacks some. The sample lists 730,000 or so clones, about 78% occurring once. Splitting of CD4+ cells produced CD45RA+ naive and CD45RA-negative memory subsets. The data originate from a study of shared clonotypes between healthy human individuals. Study information: The plates for each donor numbered three CD4 naive, three CD4 memory, two CD8 naive and one CD8 memory.

The CDR3 loop spans 17 amino acids. The germline gives CDR1 SGHVT, CDR2 SQSDAQ. V dropped 1 base and J dropped 4; count of bases not matched to a gene: 11. Study-level results: It was the non-shared clonotypes that had lower generation probabilities than clonotypes shared by all four donors.

The TCR originated in a woman aged 30 to 39 in good health. The chain links TRBV7-4 to TRBJ2-7; 9 bases are shared with TRBD1. What was sequenced was memory CD4+ T cells sorted from blood. The subset: CD45RA-negative fraction. The CDR3 bases are TGTGCCAGCAGCTTAGTCGGAGGCGGGACAGGGATTTACGAGCAGTACTTC. Its translation is CASSLVGGGTGIYEQYF.